Listed below are T cell receptor beta chains from one sample, sequenced in a study of blood T cell repertoires in COVID-19. Clones were sequenced by immunoSEQ multiplex PCR, and TCRdb holds only the in-frame ones, with some missing. This table has around 250,000 clones, roughly 83% appearing once. The sequenced sample consisted of peripheral blood. These receptors were collected from a man older than 75 with acute or convalescent COVID-19. Each CDR3 is given with its conserved first and last residue. The order of the fields is V gene, clone size, D gene, J gene, CDR3 protein, CDR3 DNA. A D gene is named only where the DNA matches it firmly. For some rows the clone size is stated as once, few or many, or as a class when expanded; others skip it.

TRBV5-4	.	.	TRBJ2-3	CASSLKGGMTDTQYF	TGTGCCAGCAGCTTGAAGGGCGGGATGACAGATACGCAGTATTTT
TRBV2	.	TRBD2	TRBJ2-3	CASSEPSGSGDTQYF	TGTGCCAGCAGTGAGCCTAGCGGGAGTGGGGATACGCAGTATTTT
TRBV3-1/TRBV3-2	.	.	TRBJ2-1	CASSQASLLAYNEQFF	TGTGCCAGCAGCCAAGCTTCTCTACTTGCCTACAATGAGCAGTTCTTC
TRBV19	.	.	TRBJ1-2	CASSIRHGNYGYTF	TGTGCCAGTAGTATACGTCACGGGAACTATGGCTACACCTTC
TRBV6-1	.	.	TRBJ1-5	CASSEAGDQPQHF	TGTGCCAGCAGTGAAGCAGGGGATCAGCCCCAGCATTTT
TRBV3-1/TRBV3-2	.	.	TRBJ1-5	CASSPSRGGNQPQHF	TGTGCCAGCAGCCCGAGTCGGGGGGGCAATCAGCCCCAGCATTTT
TRBV24-1	.	.	TRBJ2-7	CATSGGGGTYEQYF	TGTGCCACCAGTGGGGGAGGGGGGACCTACGAGCAGTACTTC
TRBV9	.	.	TRBJ1-4	CASSDGLRDEKLFF	TGTGCCAGCAGCGATGGCCTCAGGGATGAAAAACTGTTTTTT
TRBV11-3	.	TRBD2	TRBJ2-1	CASSLSSGRARNEQFF	TGTGCCAGCAGCTTAAGTAGCGGGAGGGCCCGGAATGAGCAGTTCTTC
TRBV5-1	.	.	TRBJ2-3	CASRVGGTSTDTQYF	TGCGCCAGCAGAGTAGGCGGGACTAGCACAGATACGCAGTATTTT
TRBV18	.	.	TRBJ1-6	CASALFDRENSPLHF	TGTGCCAGCGCCCTCTTCGACAGAGAGAATTCACCCCTCCACTTT
TRBV18	.	.	TRBJ1-1	CASSPGAIAPEAFF	TGTGCCAGCTCACCGGGGGCCATTGCACCTGAAGCTTTCTTT
TRBV5-1	.	TRBD1	TRBJ1-2	CASTTGDANYGYTF	TGCGCCAGTACGACAGGGGATGCTAACTATGGCTACACCTTC
TRBV19	.	TRBD2	TRBJ2-2	CASSPRLAGVGGELFF	TGTGCCAGTAGTCCCCGACTAGCGGGGGTAGGTGGGGAGCTGTTTTTT
TRBV4-3	.	.	TRBJ1-4	CASSLGNAATNEKLFF	TGCGCCAGCAGCCTTGGAAACGCGGCAACTAATGAAAAACTGTTTTTT
TRBV28	.	TRBD1	TRBJ1-1	CAILQQGKETEAFF	TGTGCCATCCTTCAACAGGGGAAAGAAACTGAAGCTTTCTTT
TRBV6-5	.	TRBD1	TRBJ1-6	CASIDRGDSPLHF	TGTGCCAGTATCGACAGGGGGGATTCACCCCTCCACTTT
TRBV2	.	.	TRBJ1-3	CASRPEGLSGNTIYF	TGTGCCAGCAGGCCGGAGGGGTTGAGCGGAAACACCATATATTTT
TRBV4-2	.	.	TRBJ2-1	CASSPPRRGINEQFF	TGTGCCAGCAGCCCCCCACGGCGGGGTATTAATGAGCAGTTCTTC
TRBV19	.	.	TRBJ2-3	CASGHRHTDTQYF	TGTGCCTCGGGCCACAGGCACACAGATACGCAGTATTTT
TRBV5-1	once	.	TRBJ1-2	CASSWGEFAYGYTF	TGCGCCAGCAGCTGGGGGGAATTTGCGTATGGCTACACCTTC
TRBV15	.	TRBD2	TRBJ2-7	CATSRIAGTLGAYEQYF	TGTGCCACCAGCCGGATAGCGGGAACCCTCGGGGCCTACGAGCAGTACTTC
TRBV6-2/TRBV6-3	.	.	TRBJ1-2	CASSYQISYGYTF	TGTGCCAGCAGTTACCAGATCTCCTATGGCTACACCTTC
TRBV7-9	few	.	TRBJ1-3	CASSHGGIGGNTIYF	TGTGCCAGCAGCCATGGAGGGATTGGGGGAAACACCATATATTTT
TRBV7-2	.	.	TRBJ2-5	CASSPQWGREETQYF	TGTGCCAGCAGCCCACAATGGGGGCGGGAAGAGACCCAGTACTTC
TRBV9	.	TRBD1	TRBJ1-4	CASAKTGPNEKLFF	TGTGCCAGCGCGAAGACAGGGCCAAATGAAAAACTGTTTTTT
TRBV18	.	.	TRBJ1-1	CASSPGGGRGTEAFF	TGTGCCAGCTCACCAGGGGGGGGCAGGGGTACTGAAGCTTTCTTT
TRBV2	.	.	TRBJ1-5	CASSAQELSNQPQHF	TGTGCCAGCAGTGCACAGGAACTTAGCAATCAGCCCCAGCATTTT
TRBV19	.	.	TRBJ2-1	CASKKAGSIVDEQFF	TGTGCCAGTAAAAAGGCAGGGTCAATTGTCGATGAGCAGTTCTTC
TRBV9	.	.	TRBJ2-5	CASSVFAGPQETQYF	TGTGCCAGCAGCGTATTTGCAGGGCCCCAAGAGACCCAGTACTTC
TRBV24-1	.	TRBD1	TRBJ2-5	CATSDRQGAPGETQYF	TGTGCCACCAGTGATCGACAGGGGGCGCCAGGAGAGACCCAGTACTTC
TRBV4-2	.	.	TRBJ1-4	CASSPQATSDVNEKLFF	TGTGCCAGCAGCCCCCAGGCCACATCCGACGTAAATGAAAAACTGTTTTTT
TRBV5-4	.	TRBD1	TRBJ1-3	CASSWDRIGNTIYF	TGTGCCAGCAGCTGGGACAGGATTGGAAACACCATATATTTT
TRBV2	.	TRBD2	TRBJ2-3	CASSGEGWTDTQYF	TGTGCCAGCAGTGGGGAGGGGTGGACAGATACGCAGTATTTT
TRBV27	.	TRBD1	TRBJ2-2	CASGRSGGANTGELFF	TGTGCCAGCGGAAGGTCAGGGGGCGCAAACACCGGGGAGCTGTTTTTT
TRBV29-1	.	.	TRBJ2-7	CSVAQQREQYF	TGCAGCGTAGCGCAACAACGGGAGCAGTACTTC
TRBV5-1	.	TRBD1	TRBJ2-7	CASSLGQGAIDEQYF	TGCGCCAGCAGCTTGGGACAGGGGGCTATAGACGAGCAGTACTTC
TRBV5-8	once	TRBD1	TRBJ1-5	CASSLGDRDSNQPQHF	TGTGCCAGCAGCTTGGGGGACAGGGATAGCAATCAGCCCCAGCATTTT
TRBV7-9	once	.	TRBJ2-2	CASSLVGDTGELFF	TGTGCCAGCAGCTTAGTTGGAGACACCGGGGAGCTGTTTTTT
TRBV3-1/TRBV3-2	few	.	TRBJ1-4	CASSLEGVPNEKLFF	TGTGCCAGCAGCCTTGAGGGTGTTCCCAATGAAAAACTGTTTTTT
TRBV28	.	.	TRBJ1-5	CASNYRVSNQPQHF	TGTGCCAGTAATTACAGGGTGAGCAATCAGCCCCAGCATTTT
TRBV9	.	TRBD1	TRBJ2-3	CASSAGTGFSDTQYF	TGTGCCAGCAGCGCCGGGACAGGGTTTTCAGATACGCAGTATTTT
TRBV28	.	.	TRBJ1-5	CACRRGGGNQPQHF	TGTGCCTGCAGGAGGGGAGGGGGCAATCAGCCCCAGCATTTT
TRBV7-9	.	.	TRBJ2-1	CASSSQGPEQFF	TGTGCCAGCAGCTCACAGGGACCTGAGCAGTTCTTC
TRBV19	.	.	TRBJ2-2	CASSIDPGHTTGELFF	TGTGCCAGTAGTATAGACCCGGGACACACTACCGGGGAGCTGTTTTTT
TRBV7-2	.	.	TRBJ1-1	CASSSRLARDTEAFF	TGTGCCAGCAGCTCTCGACTCGCGAGGGACACTGAAGCTTTCTTT
TRBV7-6	.	.	TRBJ1-6	CASSLSNSHNSPLHF	TGTGCCAGCAGCTTGTCAAACAGTCATAATTCACCCCTCCACTTT
TRBV12-3/TRBV12-4	.	.	TRBJ1-1	CASHLGGQTEAFF	TGTGCCAGCCATTTAGGAGGGCAGACTGAAGCTTTCTTT
TRBV7-3	.	.	TRBJ2-6	CASSPSSARSGANVLTF	TGTGCCAGCAGCCCGTCTAGCGCCCGCTCTGGGGCCAACGTCCTGACTTTC
TRBV5-1	.	.	TRBJ1-2	CASSLARGLNYGYTF	TGCGCCAGCAGCTTGGCCAGAGGGTTAAACTATGGCTACACCTTC
TRBV6-6	.	.	TRBJ2-3	CASRPGVDTQYF	TGTGCCAGCAGGCCAGGGGTGGATACGCAGTATTTT
TRBV10-3	once	.	TRBJ1-4	CAISDRQEKLFF	TGTGCCATCAGTGACAGACAGGAAAAACTGTTTTTT
TRBV18	.	.	TRBJ2-7	CASSPPNESEQYF	TGTGCCAGCTCACCACCGAATGAGAGTGAGCAGTACTTC
TRBV5-1	.	TRBD1	TRBJ2-1	CASSPGGPLVGEQFF	TGCGCCAGCAGCCCAGGGGGTCCATTAGTGGGTGAGCAGTTCTTC
TRBV7-2	.	.	TRBJ1-1	CASWGVTEAFF	TGTGCCAGCTGGGGGGTTACTGAAGCTTTCTTT
TRBV19	.	.	TRBJ1-5	CASSIPGLGNQPQHF	TGTGCCAGTAGTATCCCAGGGCTCGGCAATCAGCCCCAGCATTTT
TRBV7-2	.	.	TRBJ1-2	CASSLRGSGYTF	TGTGCCAGCAGCTTAAGAGGTTCTGGCTACACCTTC